These 15 T cell receptor beta chains were sequenced from one sample in a study of Ad26.COV2.S vaccination and SARS-CoV-2 variants. Some clones are missing from TCRdb's copy, which holds only in-frame ones; the method was immunoSEQ multiplex PCR. The sample lists roughly 100,000 clones; around 80% were seen once. Sequenced here: peripheral blood, sampled after recovery from COVID-19. The receptor source for this set is a human donor who had recovered from COVID-19.

The gene calls are TRBV7-9 and TRBJ2-7; D remains unclear. Per the germline V gene, CDR1 is SEHNR and CDR2 is FQNEAQ (reference sequence). V lost 3 bases to trimming and J lost 6 bases, with 9 bases between them. The CDR3 has 12 amino acids. CDR3 DNA sequence: TGTGCCAGCAGCTTTGAGGTGGGCGAGCAGTACTTC. Its translation is CASSFEVGEQYF.

This chain connects TRBV28 to TRBJ2-3; tentative D call: TRBD1 (5 bases). The V gene's germline CDR1 is MDHEN and CDR2 SYDVKM. Trimming pared 9 bases from V and 0 bases from J, leaving 13 bases between. The CDR3 spans 14 residues. The CDR3 region has the DNA TGTGCCAGTCACGGACACTCTAGCACAGATACGCAGTATTTT. It codes for CASHGHSSTDTQYF.

The rearrangement joins TRBV18 to TRBJ2-3; 8 bases are shared with TRBD2. The CDR3 consists of 16 residues. CDR1 and CDR2 (germline): KGHSH, LQKENI. Unmatched junction bases numbered 6, after V lost 0 bases and J lost 4 bases. DNA of the CDR3: TGTGCCAGCTCACCACCTTGGAACGGGGGGGCAGATACGCAGTATTTT. Encoded protein: CASSPPWNGGADTQYF.

The CDR3 reads CASSRGERGQPQHF. Here the CDR3 DNA reads TGTGCCAGCAGTCGAGGGGAACGAGGTCAGCCCCAGCATTTT. The chain couples TRBV2 to TRBJ1-5; D is possibly TRBD1 (5 bases). With 5 bases removed from V and 6 bases from J, the gap between germline ends came to 14 bases. Germline values: CDR1 SNHLY, CDR2 FYNNEI. The CDR3 has 14 residues.

The V and J genes are TRBV7-2 and TRBJ2-7, with D unclear. Germline V gives CDR1 SGHTA, CDR2 FQGNSA. This CDR3 has 15 amino acids. V lost 5 bases, J lost 4 bases, and 18 bases lay in between. The CDR3 protein is CASSLASLANYEQYF. The DNA for the CDR3 is TGTGCCAGCAGCCTGGCCAGCCTGGCTAATTACGAGCAGTACTTC.

The CDR3 here is CASSFDSRTDTQYF. CDR3 coding DNA: TGTGCCAGCAGTTTCGACAGCCGCACAGATACGCAGTATTTT. The chain joins TRBV28 to TRBJ2-3; D is perhaps TRBD1 (5 bases). The length of the CDR3 is 14 residues. The germline CDR1 and CDR2 sequences are MDHEN and SYDVKM. The V and J ends lost 3 bases and 1 base respectively, with 8 bases between them.

This clone showed up many times. V and J are TRBV19 and TRBJ2-2; TRBD2 matches at 8 bases. J was trimmed by 8 bases and V by 3 bases; bases with no gene match: 5. Germline CDR1 and CDR2: LNHDA and SQIVND (reference sequence). The CDR3 spans 14 residues. CDR3 in amino acids: CASSIGGGPGELFF. In DNA form, the CDR3 reads TGTGCCAGTAGTATCGGCGGGGGGCCGGGGGAGCTGTTTTTT.

The chain links TRBV12-3 or TRBV12-4 to TRBJ1-2; tentatively, D is TRBD1 (6 bases). The CDR3 totals 13 residues. V lost 5 bases and J 8 bases, leaving 15 bases between the germline ends. The CDR3 DNA reads TGTGCCAGCAGTCCCGTCGCAGGGGACGGCTACACCTTC. This gives the protein CASSPVAGDGYTF.

The chain is built from TRBV7-9 and TRBJ2-1, with D uncertain. V lost 5 bases and J 10 bases, leaving 9 bases between the germline ends. Germline CDR1 SEHNR, CDR2 FQNEAQ (reference sequence). This CDR3 comprises 11 residues. The CDR3 bases are TGTGCCAGCAGCCGAAATACAGAGCAGTTCTTC. As protein: CASSRNTEQFF.

The chain carries TRBV7-9 and TRBJ2-1, with 10 bases fitting TRBD1. The CDR3 runs 18 residues. Germline values: CDR1 SEHNR, CDR2 FQNEAQ (reference sequence). The trim removed 5 bases at V and 2 bases at J, leaving 12 bases unmatched. The CDR3 nucleotides read TGTGCCAGCAGCCCCCGGTCCGGACAGGGGGTCCCCTACAATGAGCAGTTCTTC. Its protein is CASSPRSGQGVPYNEQFF.

The chain has TRBV28 and TRBJ1-2; 7 bases fit TRBD1. This CDR3 has 14 amino acids. The V gene end was trimmed by 6 bases and the J gene end by 7 bases; junction bases not matched to a gene: 11. The V gene's germline CDR1 is MDHEN and CDR2 SYDVKM. The DNA for the CDR3 is TGTGCCAGCAGACCTCTTGACAGGGAAGCTGGCTACACCTTC. Protein product: CASRPLDREAGYTF.

The chain is built from TRBV7-9 and TRBJ2-1, with 8 bases that match TRBD2. Trimming removed 7 bases from V and 6 bases from J; junction bases left unmatched: 5. The CDR3 is 13 amino acids. Germline V CDR1 and CDR2: SEHNR, FQNEAQ (reference sequence). This CDR3 reads CASKGGGINEQFF. CDR3 DNA: TGTGCCAGCAAGGGCGGGGGGATCAATGAGCAGTTCTTC.

This chain connects TRBV14 to TRBJ1-2; no clear D gene. CDR1 and CDR2 (germline): SGHDN, FVKESK. Trimming left V 0 bases short and J 3 bases short, with 5 bases between. There are 13 residues in the CDR3. In nucleotides, the CDR3 is TGTGCCAGCAGCCAAGATTTTCACTATGGCTACACCTTC. This encodes CASSQDFHYGYTF.

The chain recombines TRBV27 with TRBJ2-5; D may be TRBD1 or TRBD2 (5 bases each). Trimming took 6 bases from V and 1 from J, leaving 15 bases between them. Germline lookup yields CDR1 MNHEY and CDR2 SMNVEV (reference sequence). This CDR3 region has 15 residues. The DNA of the CDR3 is TGTGCCAGCAGGCAGCAGGGAGCTACCCAAGAGACCCAGTACTTC. Its translation: CASRQQGATQETQYF.

The V and J genes are TRBV3-1 (or the pseudogene TRBV3-2) and TRBJ2-3; TRBD1 matches 9 bases. CDR1 is LGHDT, CDR2 YNNKEL, per germline (reference sequence). V trimming: 3 bases; J trimming: 0 bases; junction bases outside the gene matches: 4. The CDR3 runs to 16 residues. The CDR3 DNA reads as TGTGCCAGCAGCCAGGGACAGGGTGGGAGCACAGATACGCAGTATTTT. Its protein is CASSQGQGGSTDTQYF.